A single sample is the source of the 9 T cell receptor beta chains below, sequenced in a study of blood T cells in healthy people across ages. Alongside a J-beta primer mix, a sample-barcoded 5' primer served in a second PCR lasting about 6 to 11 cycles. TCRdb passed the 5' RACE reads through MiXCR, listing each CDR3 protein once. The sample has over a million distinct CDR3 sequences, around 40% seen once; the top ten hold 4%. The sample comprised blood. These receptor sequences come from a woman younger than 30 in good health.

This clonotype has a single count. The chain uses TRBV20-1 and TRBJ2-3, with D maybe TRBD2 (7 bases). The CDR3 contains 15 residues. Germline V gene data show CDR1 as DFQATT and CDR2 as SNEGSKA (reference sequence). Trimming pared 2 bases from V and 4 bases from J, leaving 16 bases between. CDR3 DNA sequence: TGCAGTGCTAGACTCGCGGGGGCCGACGCAGATACGCAGTATTTT. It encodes CSARLAGADADTQYF.

The CDR3 here is CASRRGLAGINEQFF. CDR3 coding DNA: TGTGCCAGCAGGAGGGGACTAGCGGGGATCAATGAGCAGTTCTTC. This sequence joins TRBV7-2 and TRBJ2-1; the match to TRBD2 covers 13 bases. CDR3 length equals 15 residues. Germline V CDR1 and CDR2: SGHTA, FQGNSA. Trimming at V came to 6 bases and at J to 6 bases, leaving 5 bases not matched to a gene.

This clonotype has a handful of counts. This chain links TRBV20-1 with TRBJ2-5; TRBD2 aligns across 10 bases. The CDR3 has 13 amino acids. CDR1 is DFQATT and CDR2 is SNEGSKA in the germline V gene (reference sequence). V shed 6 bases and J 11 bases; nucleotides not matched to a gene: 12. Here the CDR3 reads CSAGTSAYNEQYF. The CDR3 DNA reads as TGCAGTGCCGGGACTAGCGCGTACAATGAGCAGTACTTC.

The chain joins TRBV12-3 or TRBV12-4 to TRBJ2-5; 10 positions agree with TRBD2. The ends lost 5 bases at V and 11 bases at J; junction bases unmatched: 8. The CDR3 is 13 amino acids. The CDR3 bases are TGTGCCAGCAGTATCGGACTAGCGGTTGAGCAGTACTTC. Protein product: CASSIGLAVEQYF.

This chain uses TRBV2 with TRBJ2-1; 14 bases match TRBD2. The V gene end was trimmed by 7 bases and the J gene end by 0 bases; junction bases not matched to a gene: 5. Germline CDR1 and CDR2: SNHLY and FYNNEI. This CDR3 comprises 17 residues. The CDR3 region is CASKGLAGGSSYNEQFF. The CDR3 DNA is TGTGCCAGCAAAGGACTAGCGGGGGGCAGCTCCTACAATGAGCAGTTCTTC.

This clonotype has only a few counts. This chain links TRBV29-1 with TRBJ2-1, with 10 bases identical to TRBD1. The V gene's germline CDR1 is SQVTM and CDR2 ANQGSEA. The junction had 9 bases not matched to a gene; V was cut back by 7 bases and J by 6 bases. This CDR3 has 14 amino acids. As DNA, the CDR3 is TGCAGCGGGGATACCGGGACAGGGGTCAATGAGCAGTTCTTC. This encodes CSGDTGTGVNEQFF.

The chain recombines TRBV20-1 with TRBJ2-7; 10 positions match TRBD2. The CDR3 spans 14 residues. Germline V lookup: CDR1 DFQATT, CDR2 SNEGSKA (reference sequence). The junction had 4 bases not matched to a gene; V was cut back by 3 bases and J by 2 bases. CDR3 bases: TGCAGTGCTAGCCCAGGACTAGCGGCCTACGAGCAGTACTTC. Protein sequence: CSASPGLAAYEQYF.

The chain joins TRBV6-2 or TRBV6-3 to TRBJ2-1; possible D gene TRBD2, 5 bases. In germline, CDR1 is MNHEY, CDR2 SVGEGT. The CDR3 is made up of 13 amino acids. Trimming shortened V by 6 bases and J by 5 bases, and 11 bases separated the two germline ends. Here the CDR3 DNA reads TGTGCCAGCAGGGCCGTGGGAGACAATGAGCAGTTCTTC. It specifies CASRAVGDNEQFF.

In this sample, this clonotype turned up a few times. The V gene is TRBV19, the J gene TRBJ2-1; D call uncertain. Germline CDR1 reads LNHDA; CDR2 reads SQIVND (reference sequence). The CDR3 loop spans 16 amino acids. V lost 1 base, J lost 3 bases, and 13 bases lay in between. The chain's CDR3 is CASSIGGYLDYNEQFF. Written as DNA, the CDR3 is TGTGCCAGTAGTATAGGTGGCTACCTTGACTACAATGAGCAGTTCTTC.